This TCR beta chain was obtained from a study of T cell repertoires in cytomegalovirus infection. As to this clonotype: Antigen unknown.

TCRdb reprocessed the reads via MiXCR and lists one record per CDR3 protein. The sample yields under 600,000 distinct CDR3 sequences, more than 15% seen once. Overall study findings and caveats: Cumulated frequencies of public TCR beta families served to identify carriers of CMV plus the relevant HLA.

Germline V lookup: CDR1 LNHDA, CDR2 SQIVND (reference sequence). This CDR3 spans 13 amino acids. The V end was cut by 1 base, the J end by 2 bases, with 5 bases between. V gene TRBV19 combines with J gene TRBJ2-5; no definite D call. This sequence originates from a human donor in good health (CMV status not recorded). Some clones in this sample may be carry-over from other donors' samples. The sample taken for sequencing was CD8+ T cells from PBMCs. This chain's CDR3 is CASSIVRQETQYF. The CDR3, as DNA: TGTGCCAGTAGTATAGTACGTCAAGAGACCCAGTACTTC.